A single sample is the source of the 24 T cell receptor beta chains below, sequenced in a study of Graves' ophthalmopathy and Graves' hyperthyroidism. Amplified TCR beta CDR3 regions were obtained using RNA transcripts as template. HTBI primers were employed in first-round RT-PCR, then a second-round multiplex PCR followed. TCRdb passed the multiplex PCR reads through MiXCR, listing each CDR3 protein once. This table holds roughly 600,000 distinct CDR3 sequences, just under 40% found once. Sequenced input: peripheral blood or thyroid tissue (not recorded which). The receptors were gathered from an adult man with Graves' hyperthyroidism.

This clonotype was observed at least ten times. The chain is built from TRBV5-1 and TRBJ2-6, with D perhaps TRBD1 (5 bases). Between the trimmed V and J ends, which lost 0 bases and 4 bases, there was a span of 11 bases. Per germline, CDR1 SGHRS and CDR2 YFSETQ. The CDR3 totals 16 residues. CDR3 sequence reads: CASSLGRAGGANVLTF. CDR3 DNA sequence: TGCGCCAGCAGCTTGGGAAGGGCAGGGGGGGCCAACGTCCTGACTTTC.

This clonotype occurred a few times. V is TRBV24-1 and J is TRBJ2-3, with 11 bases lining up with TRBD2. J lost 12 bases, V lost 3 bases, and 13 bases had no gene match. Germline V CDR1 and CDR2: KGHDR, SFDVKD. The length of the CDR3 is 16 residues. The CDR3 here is CATSDVAGGPDLPQYF. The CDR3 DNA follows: TGTGCCACCAGTGATGTAGCGGGAGGGCCCGATCTTCCCCAGTATTTT.

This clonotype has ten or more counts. The CDR3 sequence is CATSSSGTNTEAFF. The CDR3 region has the DNA TGTGCCACCAGCAGCTCAGGAACGAACACTGAAGCTTTCTTT. The chain has TRBV15 and TRBJ1-1; D is unresolved. The CDR3 has 14 residues. Trimming took off 3 bases at V and 1 base at J, with 9 bases between the two ends. Germline V gene lookup returns CDR1 LNHNV and CDR2 YYDKDF (reference sequence).

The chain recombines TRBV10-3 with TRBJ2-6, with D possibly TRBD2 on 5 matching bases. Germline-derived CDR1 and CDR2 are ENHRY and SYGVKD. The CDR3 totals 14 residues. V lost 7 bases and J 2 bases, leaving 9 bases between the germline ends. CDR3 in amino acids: CAINTGTGANVLTF. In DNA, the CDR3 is TGTGCCATCAATACCGGGACTGGGGCCAACGTCCTGACTTTC.

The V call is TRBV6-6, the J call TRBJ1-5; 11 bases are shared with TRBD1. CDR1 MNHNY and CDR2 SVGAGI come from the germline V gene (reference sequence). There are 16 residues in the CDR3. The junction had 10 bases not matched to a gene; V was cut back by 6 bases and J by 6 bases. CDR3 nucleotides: TGTGCCAGCAGGAGCACCGGGACAGGGGGTTCTCAGCCCCAGCATTTT. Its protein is CASRSTGTGGSQPQHF.

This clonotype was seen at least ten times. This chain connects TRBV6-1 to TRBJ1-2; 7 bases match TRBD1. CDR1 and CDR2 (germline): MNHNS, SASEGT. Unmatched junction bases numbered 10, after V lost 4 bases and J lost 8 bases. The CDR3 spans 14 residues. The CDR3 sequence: CASSGQGPWGGYTF. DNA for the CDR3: TGTGCCAGCAGTGGACAGGGCCCTTGGGGAGGCTACACCTTC.

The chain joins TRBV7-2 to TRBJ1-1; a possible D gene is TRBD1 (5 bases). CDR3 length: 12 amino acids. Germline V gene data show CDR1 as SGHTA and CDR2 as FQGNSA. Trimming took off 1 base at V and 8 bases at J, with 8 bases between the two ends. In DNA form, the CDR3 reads TGTGCCAGCAGCTTAGTGAAGGGGGAAGCTTTCTTT. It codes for CASSLVKGEAFF.

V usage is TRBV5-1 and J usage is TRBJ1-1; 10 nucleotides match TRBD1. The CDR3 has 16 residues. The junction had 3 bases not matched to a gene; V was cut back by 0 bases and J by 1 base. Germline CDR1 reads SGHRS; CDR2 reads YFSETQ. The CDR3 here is CASSLAGTGENTEAFF. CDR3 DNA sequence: TGCGCCAGCAGCTTGGCGGGGACAGGGGAGAACACTGAAGCTTTCTTT.

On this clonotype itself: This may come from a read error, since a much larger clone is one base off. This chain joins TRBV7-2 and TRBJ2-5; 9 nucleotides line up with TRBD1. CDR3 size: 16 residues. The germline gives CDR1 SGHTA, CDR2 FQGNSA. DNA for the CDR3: TGTGCCAGCAGCTTCGGGGACAGGGCACGTCAAGAGACCCGGTACTTC. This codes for CASSFGDRARQETRYF.

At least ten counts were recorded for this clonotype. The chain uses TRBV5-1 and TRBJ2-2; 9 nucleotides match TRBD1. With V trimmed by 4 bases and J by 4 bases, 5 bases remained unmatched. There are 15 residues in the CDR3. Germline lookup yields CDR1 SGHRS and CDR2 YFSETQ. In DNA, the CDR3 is TGCGCCAGCAGCCTGTGGACAGGGGTCACCGGGGAGCTGTTTTTT. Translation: CASSLWTGVTGELFF.

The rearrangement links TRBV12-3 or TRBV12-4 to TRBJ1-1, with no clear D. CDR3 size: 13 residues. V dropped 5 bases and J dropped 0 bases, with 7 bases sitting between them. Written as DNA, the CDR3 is TGTGCCAGCAGTACTCGGATGAACACTGAAGCTTTCTTT. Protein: CASSTRMNTEAFF.

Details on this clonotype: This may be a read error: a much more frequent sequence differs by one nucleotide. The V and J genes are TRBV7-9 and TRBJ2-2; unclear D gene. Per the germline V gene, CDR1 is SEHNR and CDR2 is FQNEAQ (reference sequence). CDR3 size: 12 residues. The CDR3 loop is CASSQATRELFF. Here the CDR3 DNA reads TGTGCCAGCAGCCAAGCCACCAGGGAGCTGTTTTTT.

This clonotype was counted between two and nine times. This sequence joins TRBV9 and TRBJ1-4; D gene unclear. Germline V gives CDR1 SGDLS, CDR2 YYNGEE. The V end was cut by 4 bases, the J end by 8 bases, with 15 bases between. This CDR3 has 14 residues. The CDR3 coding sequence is TGTGCCAGCAGCCAAGAGTGGGCGAGGGAAAAACTGTTTTTT. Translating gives CASSQEWAREKLFF. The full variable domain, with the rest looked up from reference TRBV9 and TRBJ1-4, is DSGVTQTPKHLITATGQRVTLRCSPRSGDLSVYWYQQSLDQGLQFLIQYYNGEERAKGNILERFSAQQFPDLHSELNLSSLELGDSALYFCASSQEWAREKLFFGSGTQLSVL.

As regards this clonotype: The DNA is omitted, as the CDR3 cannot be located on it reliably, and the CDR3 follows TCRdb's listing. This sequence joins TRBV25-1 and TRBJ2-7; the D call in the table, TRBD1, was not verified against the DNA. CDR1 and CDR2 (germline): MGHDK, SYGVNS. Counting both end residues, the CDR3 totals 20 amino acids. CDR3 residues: CDSSFYICSASGDTAYEQYF.

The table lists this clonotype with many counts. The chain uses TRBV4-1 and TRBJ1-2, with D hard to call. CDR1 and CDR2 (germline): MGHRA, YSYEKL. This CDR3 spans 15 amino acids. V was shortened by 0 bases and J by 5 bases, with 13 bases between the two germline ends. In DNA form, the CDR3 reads TGCGCCAGCAGCCAAGATCGTTCGGGGATGTATGGCTACACCTTC. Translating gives CASSQDRSGMYGYTF.

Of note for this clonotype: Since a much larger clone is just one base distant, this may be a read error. In DNA, the CDR3 is TGCAGCGTTGAAGGTCGGCGCAGGGGGACTGGAGCTTTCTTT. Protein sequence: CSVEGRRRGTGAFF. V usage is TRBV29-1 and J usage is TRBJ1-1; 7 nucleotides line up with TRBD1. Germline V gene data show CDR1 as SQVTM and CDR2 as ANQGSEA. This CDR3 has 14 residues. The variable domain in full, with the rest retrieved from reference TRBV29-1 and TRBJ1-1, is SAVISQKPSRDICQRGTSLTIQCQVDSQVTMMFWYRQQPGQSLTLIATANQGSEATYESGFVIDKFPISRPNLTFSTLTVSNMSPEDSSIYLCSVEGRRRGTGAFFGQGTRLTVV.

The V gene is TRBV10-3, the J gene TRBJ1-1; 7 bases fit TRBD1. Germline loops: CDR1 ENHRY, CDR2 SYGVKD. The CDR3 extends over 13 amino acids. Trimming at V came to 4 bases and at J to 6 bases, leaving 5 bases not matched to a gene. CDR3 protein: CAISAGGTAEAFF. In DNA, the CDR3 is TGTGCCATCAGTGCCGGTGGGACAGCTGAAGCTTTCTTT.

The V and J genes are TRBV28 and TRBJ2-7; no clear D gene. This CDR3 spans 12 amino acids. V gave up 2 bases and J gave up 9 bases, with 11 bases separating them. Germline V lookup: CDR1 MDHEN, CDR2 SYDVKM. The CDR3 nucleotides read TGTGCCAGCAGTTTAAATGGGCACGGGCAGTACTTC. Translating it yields CASSLNGHGQYF.

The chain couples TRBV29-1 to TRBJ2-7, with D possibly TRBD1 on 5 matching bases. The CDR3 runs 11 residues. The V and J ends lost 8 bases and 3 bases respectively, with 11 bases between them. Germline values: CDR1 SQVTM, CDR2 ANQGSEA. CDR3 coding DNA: TGCAGCTTAGATCAGGGCTACGAGCAGTACTTC. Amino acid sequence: CSLDQGYEQYF.

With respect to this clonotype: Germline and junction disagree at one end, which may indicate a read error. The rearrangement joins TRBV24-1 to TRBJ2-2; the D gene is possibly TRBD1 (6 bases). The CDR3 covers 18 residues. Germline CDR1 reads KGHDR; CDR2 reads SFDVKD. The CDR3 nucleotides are TGTGCCAGCAGTCCAGACCATACAGGGCCGACGAACACCGGGGAGCTGTTTTTT. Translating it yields CASSPDHTGPTNTGELFF.

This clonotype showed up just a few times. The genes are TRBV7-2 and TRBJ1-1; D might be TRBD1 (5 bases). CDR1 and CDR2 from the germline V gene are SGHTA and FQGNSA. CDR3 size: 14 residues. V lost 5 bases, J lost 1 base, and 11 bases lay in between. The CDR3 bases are TGTGCCAGCAGCCAAGGGGTAGGGAACACTGAAGCTTTCTTT. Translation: CASSQGVGNTEAFF.

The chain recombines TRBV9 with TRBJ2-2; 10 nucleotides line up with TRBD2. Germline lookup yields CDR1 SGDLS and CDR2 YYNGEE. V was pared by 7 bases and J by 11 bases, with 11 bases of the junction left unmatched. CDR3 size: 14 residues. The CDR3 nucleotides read TGTGCCAGCGGCCGGACTAGCGGCCACAATGAGCTGTTTTTT. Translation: CASGRTSGHNELFF.

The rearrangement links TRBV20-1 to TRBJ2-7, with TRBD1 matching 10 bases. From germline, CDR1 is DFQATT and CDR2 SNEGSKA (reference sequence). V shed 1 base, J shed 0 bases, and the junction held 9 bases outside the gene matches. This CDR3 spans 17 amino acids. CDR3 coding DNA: TGCAGTGCTAGAGGCCTTTATCGGGACAGGGGCTCCTACGAGCAGTACTTC. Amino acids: CSARGLYRDRGSYEQYF.

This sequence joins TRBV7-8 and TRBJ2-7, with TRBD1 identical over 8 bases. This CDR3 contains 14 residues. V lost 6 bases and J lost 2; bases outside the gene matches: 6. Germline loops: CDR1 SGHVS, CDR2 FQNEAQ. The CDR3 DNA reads TGTGCCAGCAGTTTACGGGGACAGGCCTACGAGCAGTACTTC. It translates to CASSLRGQAYEQYF.